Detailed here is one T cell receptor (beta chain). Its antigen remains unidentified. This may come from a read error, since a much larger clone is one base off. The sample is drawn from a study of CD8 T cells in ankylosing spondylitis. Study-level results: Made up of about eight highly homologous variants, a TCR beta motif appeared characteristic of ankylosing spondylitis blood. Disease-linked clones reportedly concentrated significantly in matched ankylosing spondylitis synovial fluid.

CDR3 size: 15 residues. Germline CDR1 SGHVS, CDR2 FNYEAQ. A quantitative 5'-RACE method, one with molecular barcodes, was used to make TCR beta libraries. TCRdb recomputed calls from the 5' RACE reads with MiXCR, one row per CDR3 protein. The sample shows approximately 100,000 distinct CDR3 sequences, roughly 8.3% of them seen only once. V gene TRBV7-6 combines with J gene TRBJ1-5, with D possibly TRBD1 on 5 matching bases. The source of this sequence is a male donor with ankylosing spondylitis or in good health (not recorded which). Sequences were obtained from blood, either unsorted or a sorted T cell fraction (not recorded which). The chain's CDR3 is CVSSLGRGGNQPQHF. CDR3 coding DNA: TGTGTCAGCAGCTTAGGACGCGGGGGAAATCAGCCCCAGCATTTT.